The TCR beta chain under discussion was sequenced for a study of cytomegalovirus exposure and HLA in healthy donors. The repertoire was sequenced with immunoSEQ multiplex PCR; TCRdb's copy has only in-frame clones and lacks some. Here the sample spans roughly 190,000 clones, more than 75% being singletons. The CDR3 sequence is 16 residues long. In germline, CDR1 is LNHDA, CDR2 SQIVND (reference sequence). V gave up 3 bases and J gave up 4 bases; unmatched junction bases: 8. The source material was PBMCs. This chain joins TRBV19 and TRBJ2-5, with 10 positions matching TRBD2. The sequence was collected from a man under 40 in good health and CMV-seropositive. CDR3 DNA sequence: TGTGCCAGTAGTATCCGGTCTAGCGGGAGAGGAGAGACCCAGTACTTC. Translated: CASSIRSSGRGETQYF.